A single sample gave rise to the 13 T cell receptor beta chains below, sequenced in a study of blood T cell repertoires in COVID-19 (dated by TCRdb to about 2020). Libraries were prepared through the immunoSEQ multiplex PCR assay. In TCRdb, the immuneACCESS table is reduced to in-frame sequences with V and J assigned. These tables do not hold every clone; where another copy was compared, an unresolved V gene accounts for under half, and the others remain unexplained. Here the sample has 43,000 or so clones; 83% occur a single time. Of the sample, less than 7% falls within the top ten clones. Material for sequencing was peripheral blood. The source of these receptors is a woman of 80 years or more with acute or convalescent COVID-19.

The chain recombines TRBV3-1 (or the pseudogene TRBV3-2) with TRBJ2-7, with D possibly matching TRBD2 (6 bases). Trimming removed 1 base at V and 6 bases at J, with 16 bases between. CDR1 and CDR2 from the germline V gene are LGHDT and YNNKEL (reference sequence). The CDR3 is 15 residues long. The CDR3 loop is CASSQGFHDGGEQYF. CDR3 nucleotide sequence: TGTGCCAGCAGCCAAGGATTTCACGACGGGGGCGAGCAGTACTTC.

The chain employs TRBV5-1 and TRBJ2-7, with 8 nucleotides matching TRBD2. The CDR3 loop spans 14 amino acids. Germline V gene data show CDR1 as SGHRS and CDR2 as YFSETQ. V lost 4 bases and J lost 1; bases outside the gene matches: 4. This CDR3 is CASSPGLGSYEQYF. DNA of the CDR3: TGCGCCAGCAGCCCGGGACTAGGGTCCTACGAGCAGTACTTC.

In DNA form, the CDR3 reads TGCGCCAGCAGCCTGGGACTGCACCAAGAGACCCAGTACTTC. This gives the protein CASSLGLHQETQYF. The rearrangement links TRBV4-1 to TRBJ2-5, with a tentative D call TRBD2 (6 bases). V lost 4 bases and J lost 0, with 9 bases in between. Germline CDR1 is MGHRA and CDR2 is YSYEKL. The CDR3 has 14 amino acids.

The V call is TRBV6-2 or TRBV6-3, the J call TRBJ1-2, with TRBD1 as a possible D gene (6 bases). This CDR3 region has 13 residues. V shed 5 bases and J shed 8 bases, with 15 bases lying between them. Per the germline V gene, CDR1 is MNHEY and CDR2 is SVGEGT. The CDR3 loop is CASSNTGSRGYTF. The CDR3 DNA sequence: TGTGCCAGCAGTAATACAGGGTCTAGGGGCTACACCTTC.

V and J are TRBV30 and TRBJ2-3, with D unclear. Germline loops: CDR1 GTSNPN, CDR2 SVGIG (reference sequence). This CDR3 has 15 residues. With 5 bases removed from V and 2 bases from J, the gap between germline ends came to 17 bases. The DNA for the CDR3 is TGTGCCTGGTCTATAAGACAACGACACACAGATACGCAGTATTTT. As protein: CAWSIRQRHTDTQYF.

This clone was counted between two and nine times. V is TRBV7-8 and J is TRBJ1-2, with D perhaps TRBD1 (5 bases). CDR1 and CDR2 (germline): SGHVS, FQNEAQ. V gave up 0 bases and J gave up 4 bases, with 15 bases separating them. This CDR3 is built from 16 residues. This chain's CDR3 is CASSLAEGGTGYGYTF. The CDR3 DNA reads TGTGCCAGCAGCTTAGCGGAGGGAGGGACCGGCTATGGCTACACCTTC.

This chain links TRBV18 with TRBJ1-5; 9 bases fit TRBD1. With 3 bases clipped from V and 0 bases from J, the junction kept 6 bases outside the gene matches. Germline CDR1 KGHSH, CDR2 LQKENI. The CDR3 runs to 17 residues. The CDR3 reads CASSPGQGSYSNQPQHF. As DNA, the CDR3 is TGTGCCAGCTCACCGGGACAGGGTAGCTATAGCAATCAGCCCCAGCATTTT.

This chain joins TRBV3-1 (or the pseudogene TRBV3-2) and TRBJ2-1; 7 bases are shared with TRBD1. Germline V lookup: CDR1 LGHDT, CDR2 YNNKEL (reference sequence). The CDR3 covers 16 residues. Trimming cost V 5 bases and J 0 bases; bases outside gene matches: 7. The CDR3: CASSTGVAGSYNEQFF. The CDR3 DNA is TGTGCCAGCAGCACAGGGGTCGCAGGCTCCTACAATGAGCAGTTCTTC.

Only one count was recorded for this clone. V is TRBV29-1 and J is TRBJ2-3; 11 nucleotides line up with TRBD1. This CDR3 contains 14 residues. In germline, CDR1 is SQVTM, CDR2 ANQGSEA. V lost 7 bases and J lost 3; bases outside the gene matches: 6. CDR3 DNA: TGCAGCGGATGCGGACAGGGGGCAACAGATACGCAGTATTTT. This encodes CSGCGQGATDTQYF.

A few counts support this clone. The chain couples TRBV5-5 to TRBJ2-1, with TRBD2 matching over 8 bases. The J segment lost 9 bases and the V segment lost 2 bases, leaving 10 bases of the junction unmatched. This CDR3 has 15 residues. From germline, CDR1 is SGHKS and CDR2 YYEKEE (reference sequence). The CDR3 DNA reads TGTGCCAGCAGCTTAACTAGCGGCGGAGAAGGTGAGCAGTTCTTC. This sequence encodes CASSLTSGGEGEQFF.

V and J are TRBV28 and TRBJ2-7; the match to TRBD1 covers 8 bases. V shed 7 bases and J 0 bases; nucleotides not matched to a gene: 14. The germline gives CDR1 MDHEN, CDR2 SYDVKM. CDR3 length equals 17 residues. This CDR3 is CASTSLLDRASSYEQYF. In DNA, the CDR3 is TGTGCCAGCACCTCTCTCTTGGACAGGGCCAGCTCCTACGAGCAGTACTTC.

The rearrangement joins TRBV18 to TRBJ1-1, with D tentatively TRBD1 (5 bases). Trimming shortened V by 5 bases and J by 4 bases, and 17 bases separated the two germline ends. Germline V gene lookup returns CDR1 KGHSH and CDR2 LQKENI. The length of the CDR3 is 15 residues. The CDR3 loop reads CASSARQGMSTEAFF. The CDR3 nucleotides read TGTGCCAGCTCAGCGAGGCAGGGCATGAGCACTGAAGCTTTCTTT.

The chain employs TRBV28 and TRBJ1-1; 7 bases map to TRBD1. CDR3 length: 15 amino acids. In germline, CDR1 is MDHEN, CDR2 SYDVKM. Trimming cost V 6 bases and J 1 base; bases outside gene matches: 8. The CDR3 coding sequence is TGTGCCAGCAGGACCTTAAGACAGGGGAACACTGAAGCTTTCTTT. It encodes CASRTLRQGNTEAFF.